Below are 26 T cell receptor beta chains sequenced from a single sample in a study of CD8+ T cells in alopecia areata. The treatment here: oral pan-JAK inhibitor, 5-10 mg twice daily. Sequencing templates came from extracted RNA that was reverse transcribed into cDNA. This table comes from immunoSEQ multiplex PCR, and its TCRdb copy is limited to in-frame clones, with some not included. The profile shows more than 200,000 clones, 66% of them singletons. This specimen consisted of CD4+ T cells sorted from blood, obtained at approximately week 42, from a patient treated with tofacitinib. The receptors were sampled from a human donor with alopecia areata.

The J gene is TRBJ2-3, the V gene TRBV30; 7 nucleotides match TRBD1. The V gene end was trimmed by 0 bases and the J gene end by 6 bases; junction bases not matched to a gene: 9. The CDR3 loop spans 15 amino acids. Germline V gene data show CDR1 as GTSNPN and CDR2 as SVGIG (reference sequence). CDR3 residues: CAWSVPLKQGDTQYF. The CDR3 DNA sequence: TGTGCCTGGAGTGTCCCTCTAAAACAGGGGGATACGCAGTATTTT.

The rearrangement links TRBV14 to TRBJ2-1; 8 bases align to TRBD2. Germline CDR1 is SGHDN and CDR2 is FVKESK. The CDR3 has 20 residues. V lost 2 bases, J lost 6 bases, and 21 bases stayed unmatched. CDR3 loop: CASSQKYTGTRFMSLNEQFF. For the CDR3, the DNA is TGTGCCAGCAGCCAAAAGTATACCGGGACTAGATTTATGAGCCTCAATGAGCAGTTCTTC.

Notes on this clone: This sample includes further DNA sequences coding for the same CDR3. The chain employs TRBV5-1 and TRBJ2-3, with D perhaps TRBD1 (5 bases). The V end was cut by 1 base, the J end by 0 bases, with 9 bases between. CDR3 length: 15 residues. Germline assignment: CDR1 SGHRS and CDR2 YFSETQ. In DNA, the CDR3 is TGCGCCAGCAGCTTGAGTGGGGCCAGCACAGATACGCAGTATTTT. Amino acids: CASSLSGASTDTQYF.

J is TRBJ2-7 and V is TRBV30; no definite D call. CDR3 length equals 14 residues. Germline V gives CDR1 GTSNPN, CDR2 SVGIG (reference sequence). Trimming took 0 bases from V and 2 from J, leaving 11 bases between them. The CDR3 nucleotides are TGTGCCTGGAGTGTAGGTGGTGGTGCCTACGAGCAGTACTTC. Amino acid sequence: CAWSVGGGAYEQYF.

The CDR3 here is CAIDSGTSLADTQYF. CDR3 DNA sequence: TGTGCCATAGATTCCGGGACTAGCCTGGCAGATACGCAGTATTTT. This chain uses TRBV2 with TRBJ2-3; 9 bases line up with TRBD2. The CDR3 covers 15 residues. Germline V gene data show CDR1 as SNHLY and CDR2 as FYNNEI. Trimming at V came to 10 bases and at J to 4 bases, leaving 12 bases not matched to a gene.

The chain is built from TRBV5-1 and TRBJ2-5; D tentatively fits TRBD1 or TRBD2 (6 bases each). V dropped 4 bases and J dropped 4 bases, with 17 bases sitting between them. The CDR3 runs to 15 residues. CDR1 is SGHRS and CDR2 is YFSETQ in the germline V gene. The CDR3 loop is CASSRSGARGETQYF. CDR3 DNA: TGCGCCAGCAGCCGATCAGGGGCGCGGGGAGAGACCCAGTACTTC.

The chain recombines TRBV2 with TRBJ2-3; 11 nucleotides align to TRBD1. The CDR3 extends over 14 amino acids. Trimming at V came to 6 bases and at J to 3 bases, leaving 2 bases not matched to a gene. CDR1 SNHLY and CDR2 FYNNEI come from the germline V gene. The CDR3 nucleotides are TGTGCCAGCAGCGGACAGGGGGCAACAGATACGCAGTATTTT. As protein: CASSGQGATDTQYF.

V gene TRBV29-1 combines with J gene TRBJ2-7, with a possible D match to TRBD1 (5 bases). V lost 4 bases and J lost 2, with 9 bases in between. Germline V CDR1 and CDR2: SQVTM, ANQGSEA. The CDR3 loop spans 12 amino acids. The CDR3 sequence is CSVAQGTYEQYF. DNA for the CDR3: TGCAGCGTTGCTCAGGGAACCTACGAGCAGTACTTC.

The chain employs TRBV5-6 and TRBJ2-2, with D perhaps matching TRBD1 (6 bases). The V end lost 2 bases, the J end lost 0 bases, and 14 bases lay between the germline ends. The CDR3 is 17 residues long. CDR1 is SGHDT and CDR2 is YYEEEE in the germline V gene. The CDR3 DNA reads as TGTGCCAGCAGCTTCGGGCCCGGGACAACGAACACCGGGGAGCTGTTTTTT. The encoded protein is CASSFGPGTTNTGELFF. Full variable domain (rest looked up from reference TRBV5-6 and TRBJ2-2): DAGVTQSPTHLIKTRGQQVTLRCSPKSGHDTVSWYQQALGQGPQFIFQYYEEEERQRGNFPDRFSGHQFPNYSSELNVNALLLGDSALYLCASSFGPGTTNTGELFFGEGSRLTVL.

The chain links TRBV29-1 to TRBJ1-1; no clear D gene. This CDR3 is 10 amino acids long. Germline loops: CDR1 SQVTM, CDR2 ANQGSEA. Trimming stripped 7 bases from V and 14 bases from J, with 17 bases between. The CDR3 nucleotides read TGCAGCGCCACCGGGGTGGGAAGCTTCTTT. This translates into CSATGVGSFF. Combining the CDR3 with reference TRBV29-1 and TRBJ1-1 gives the whole variable domain SAVISQKPSRDICQRGTSLTIQCQVDSQVTMMFWYRQQPGQSLTLIATANQGSEATYESGFVIDKFPISRPNLTFSTLTVSNMSPEDSSIYLCSATGVGSFFGQGTRLTVV.

V usage is TRBV7-2 and J usage is TRBJ1-5; the D gene is possibly TRBD1 (6 bases). This CDR3 comprises 13 residues. Germline-derived CDR1 and CDR2 are SGHTA and FQGNSA. The V gene lost 3 bases and the J gene lost 5 bases, with 8 bases spanning the gap. The chain's CDR3 is CASSLDSHQPQHF. The DNA for the CDR3 is TGTGCCAGCAGCTTGGACAGCCATCAGCCCCAGCATTTT.

The sample holds one count of this clone. The J gene is TRBJ2-6, the V gene TRBV10-3, with D possibly matching TRBD2 (6 bases). CDR1 is ENHRY, CDR2 SYGVKD, per germline. With 7 bases removed from V and 4 bases from J, the gap between germline ends came to 17 bases. The CDR3 loop spans 16 amino acids. CDR3 DNA: TGTGCCATCAAATTGGGGGACTCCCCCGGGGCCAACGTCCTGACTTTC. Its protein is CAIKLGDSPGANVLTF.

The chain recombines TRBV7-2 with TRBJ2-5; no firm D call. The V gene's germline CDR1 is SGHTA and CDR2 FQGNSA. The V and J ends lost 5 bases and 2 bases respectively, with 3 bases between them. This CDR3 contains 11 residues. The CDR3 DNA reads as TGTGCCAGCAGCAAACAAGAGACCCAGTACTTC. It codes for CASSKQETQYF.

This chain connects TRBV7-8 to TRBJ1-2; a possible D gene is TRBD1 (6 bases). Per the germline V gene, CDR1 is SGHVS and CDR2 is FQNEAQ. Trimming took 4 bases from V and 4 from J, leaving 13 bases between them. The CDR3 is made up of 14 amino acids. CDR3 nucleotides: TGTGCCAGCAGCTACTCACAGGGAAGCTATGGCTACACCTTC. Protein: CASSYSQGSYGYTF.

This clone was counted a few times. The chain is built from TRBV28 and TRBJ1-2; 7 nucleotides align to TRBD1. CDR1 MDHEN and CDR2 SYDVKM come from the germline V gene. The CDR3 is 13 residues long. V shed 4 bases, J shed 5 bases, and the junction held 4 bases outside the gene matches. CDR3 DNA: TGTGCCAGCAGTTCGGGACAGCGGTATGGCTACACCTTC. It translates to CASSSGQRYGYTF.

The chain uses TRBV14 and TRBJ2-5; D possibly matches TRBD1 or TRBD2 (6 bases each). CDR3 size: 15 residues. CDR1 and CDR2 (germline): SGHDN, FVKESK. The germline V and J ends were trimmed by 5 bases and 2 bases, with 15 bases remaining between them. The DNA of the CDR3 is TGTGCCAGCAGCTACTTTGGGGGGCGGCAAGAGACCCAGTACTTC. It yields the protein CASSYFGGRQETQYF.

The chain is built from TRBV5-1 and TRBJ2-1; TRBD1 is a possible D gene (6 bases). V lost 0 bases and J lost 11, with 15 bases in between. CDR1 and CDR2 (germline): SGHRS, YFSETQ. The CDR3 runs 14 residues. In nucleotides, the CDR3 is TGCGCCAGCAGCTTGGGACCGGACAGCTATCAGCAGTTCTTC. Protein product: CASSLGPDSYQQFF.

The chain recombines TRBV5-1 with TRBJ2-3, with 9 bases identical to TRBD1. V lost 4 bases, J lost 6 bases, and 3 bases stayed unmatched. CDR1 is SGHRS, CDR2 YFSETQ, per germline. The CDR3 length is 13 residues. This CDR3 reads CASSGQGFDTQYF. CDR3 bases: TGCGCCAGCAGCGGACAGGGGTTCGATACGCAGTATTTT.

Only one count was recorded for this clone. The chain uses TRBV10-3 and TRBJ1-1; a weak D match, TRBD1 (6 bases). The CDR3 has 13 residues. Per germline, CDR1 ENHRY and CDR2 SYGVKD. Trimming cost V 8 bases and J 1 base, with 11 bases left between them. As DNA, the CDR3 is TGTGCCATCGGTGGGGGCTGGAACACTGAAGCTTTCTTT. This sequence encodes CAIGGGWNTEAFF.

This clone has a single count. This chain joins TRBV19 and TRBJ1-2, with D perhaps matching TRBD1 (5 bases). Germline-derived CDR1 and CDR2 are LNHDA and SQIVND (reference sequence). This CDR3 is 14 amino acids long. Trimming cost V 3 bases and J 4 bases, with 12 bases left between them. The CDR3 coding sequence is TGTGCCAGTAGTATGGGGGAAGTACTCTATGGCTACACCTTC. Protein sequence: CASSMGEVLYGYTF.

The genes are TRBV7-8 and TRBJ2-3; 8 positions match TRBD1. Germline lookup yields CDR1 SGHVS and CDR2 FQNEAQ. The J segment lost 3 bases and the V segment lost 5 bases, leaving 4 bases of the junction unmatched. This CDR3 spans 14 amino acids. CDR3 nucleotides: TGTGCCAGCAGCGACAGGGGTCGTACAGATACGCAGTATTTT. Protein product: CASSDRGRTDTQYF.

J is TRBJ2-5 and V is TRBV2; 10 bases map to TRBD2. The CDR3 runs 15 residues. The germline V gene encodes CDR1 SNHLY and CDR2 FYNNEI. Unmatched junction bases numbered 4, after V lost 2 bases and J lost 4 bases. The CDR3 protein is CASSERVAGGETQYF. The DNA for the CDR3 is TGTGCCAGCAGTGAAAGGGTAGCGGGGGGAGAGACCCAGTACTTC.

The chain combines TRBV30 with TRBJ1-6, with a tentative D call TRBD1 (6 bases). The CDR3 consists of 15 residues. In germline, CDR1 is GTSNPN, CDR2 SVGIG (reference sequence). V was cut by 3 bases and J by 8 bases, with 17 bases left in between. The CDR3 protein is CAWSPGGGSDSPLHF. The DNA for the CDR3 is TGTGCCTGGAGCCCCGGCGGGGGCTCTGATTCACCCCTCCACTTT.

The table lists this clone with a count of one. This chain uses TRBV14 with TRBJ2-1; 7 nucleotides line up with TRBD1. The germline V gene has CDR1 SGHDN and CDR2 FVKESK. Trimming cost V 6 bases and J 0 bases; bases outside gene matches: 8. The CDR3 covers 16 residues. DNA for the CDR3: TGTGCCAGCAGGTCTAACAGGGGAAACTCCTACAATGAGCAGTTCTTC. This gives the protein CASRSNRGNSYNEQFF.

The chain employs TRBV7-8 and TRBJ2-2, with D perhaps TRBD1 (6 bases). This CDR3 comprises 15 residues. The germline V gene has CDR1 SGHVS and CDR2 FQNEAQ. Trimming removed 5 bases from V and 2 bases from J, with 12 bases in between. CDR3 in amino acids: CASSPDGTNTGELFF. In nucleotides, the CDR3 is TGTGCCAGCAGCCCAGATGGGACAAACACCGGGGAGCTGTTTTTT.

V is TRBV15 and J is TRBJ1-1; 7 bases fit TRBD1. With V trimmed by 1 base and J by 0 bases, 8 bases remained unmatched. The germline CDR1 and CDR2 sequences are LNHNV and YYDKDF (reference sequence). This CDR3 spans 17 amino acids. The CDR3 protein is CATSRVRSRGLNTEAFF. Written as DNA, the CDR3 is TGTGCCACCAGCAGAGTCAGAAGTAGGGGGCTGAACACTGAAGCTTTCTTT.